This is a list of T cell receptor beta chains from one sample in a study of beta chain features in type 1 diabetes. Here immunoSEQ multiplex PCR was the method, and the copy in TCRdb shows in-frame clones only, minus some. The sample holds 250,000 to 300,000 clones, around 15% seen once. The sequencing sample was made of naive CD4+ T cells from blood. These receptors were obtained from a young man with type 1 diabetes. Each CDR3 is given with its conserved first and last residue. The D gene is left open where the match is weak. Part of the rows lack a size; the others show once, few, many or a class for expanded clones.

d_gene | j_gene | abundance | v_gene | CDR3nt | CDR3aa
- | TRBJ2-1 | few | TRBV29-1 | TGCAGCGTTATCATTGCGGGGAGGCCGAATGAGCAGTTCTTC | CSVIIAGRPNEQFF
TRBD2 | TRBJ2-7 | few | TRBV19 | TGTGCCAGGAGTGTTGCGAGCGGGATTCTCAACGAGCAGTACTTC | CARSVASGILNEQYF
TRBD1 | TRBJ2-5 | few | TRBV28 | TGTGCCAGCAGAGCGGCGGACAGGGCCGGGACCCAGTACTTC | CASRAADRAGTQYF
- | TRBJ2-5 | - | TRBV7-3 | TGTGCCAGCAGCTCCAACGCCGAGGGAGAGACCCAGTACTTC | CASSSNAEGETQYF
- | TRBJ1-4 | - | TRBV7-2 | TGTGCCAGCAGCTTATACAGGCCGGATGAAAAACTGTTTTTT | CASSLYRPDEKLFF
- | TRBJ2-1 | few | TRBV20-1 | TGCAGTGCAAGTAGCGTGAAGTTCTTC | CSASSVKFF
TRBD2 | TRBJ2-1 | - | TRBV30 | TGTGCCTGGAGGCTCAGCGGGGCCTCCTACAATGAGCAGTTCTTC | CAWRLSGASYNEQFF
- | TRBJ2-7 | - | TRBV28 | TGTGCCAGCAGTTTTTTGGGTGAGGAGTACTTC | CASSFLGEEYF
TRBD2 | TRBJ2-5 | few | TRBV30 | TGTGCCTGGACGACTAGCGGGAGCCCAGAGACCCAGTACTTC | CAWTTSGSPETQYF
- | TRBJ2-7 | - | TRBV27 | TGTGCCAGCAGTTTACTTAGCAGCTCCTACGAGCAGTACTTC | CASSLLSSSYEQYF
TRBD2 | TRBJ2-1 | few | TRBV11-2 | TGTGCCAGCAGCTCCGGACTAGCGATTCGGGATGAGCAGTTCTTC | CASSSGLAIRDEQFF
TRBD1 | TRBJ2-7 | - | TRBV4-1 | TGCGCCAGCAGCAGGAGTAGCCGGGACAGGTCCTACGAGCAGTACTTC | CASSRSSRDRSYEQYF
- | TRBJ2-7 | few | TRBV19 | TGTGCCAGTAGATGGACAGCTCGAGACGCCTACGAGCAGTACTTC | CASRWTARDAYEQYF
TRBD1 | TRBJ2-7 | - | TRBV6-1 | TGTGCCAGCACCTATTCCCGGGACAGCTCCTACGAGCAGTACTTC | CASTYSRDSSYEQYF
TRBD1 | TRBJ2-7 | - | TRBV6-5 | TGTGCCAGCAGTTACCCGGGACAGGGGAATTCCTACGAGCAGTACTTC | CASSYPGQGNSYEQYF
TRBD1 | TRBJ2-5 | - | TRBV7-8 | TGTGCCAGCAGCTTAAGGGACAGGGGCGGGGAGACCCAGTACTTC | CASSLRDRGGETQYF
- | TRBJ2-1 | - | TRBV7-9 | TGTGCCAGCAGCTTATTCGCAGAAATGAATGAGCAGTTCTTC | CASSLFAEMNEQFF
- | TRBJ1-1 | - | TRBV25-1 | TGTGCCAGCAGTCCCAGGTGGAACACTGAAGCTTTCTTT | CASSPRWNTEAFF
- | TRBJ1-5 | few | TRBV10-3 | TGTGCCACTCAAATATCGGAGTCTAGCAATCAGCCCCAGCATTTT | CATQISESSNQPQHF
- | TRBJ2-1 | few | TRBV7-3 | TGTGCCAGCTCACGCTCCAACAACAATGAGCAGTTCTTC | CASSRSNNNEQFF
TRBD1 | TRBJ2-2 | - | TRBV5-1 | TGCGCCAGCAGTTACCGGGACAGGGCGAACACCGGGGAGCTGTTTTTT | CASSYRDRANTGELFF
- | TRBJ1-2 | few | TRBV5-6 | TGTGCCAGCAGCCCAGGGGAATATGGCTACACCTTC | CASSPGEYGYTF
TRBD2 | TRBJ2-1 | - | TRBV6-5 | TGTGCCAGCAGTTCTCGACTAGCGGGAGCGTACAATGAGCAGTTCTTC | CASSSRLAGAYNEQFF
- | TRBJ2-7 | - | TRBV7-2 | TGTGCCAGCAGCCCACCCGGGACGGGGGTATACGAGCAGTACTTC | CASSPPGTGVYEQYF
- | TRBJ1-1 | - | TRBV28 | TGTGCCAGCTTCGACGTGGGGCGGAGTGTCGCTTTCTTT | CASFDVGRSVAFF
- | TRBJ1-5 | - | TRBV6-5 | TGTGCCAGCAGCGAGGGATTACCTGGCAATCAGCCCCAGCATTTT | CASSEGLPGNQPQHF
TRBD1 | TRBJ2-1 | - | TRBV5-1 | TGCGCCAGCCTGCTGGGGACAGCTGTTTCCAATGAGCAGTTCTTC | CASLLGTAVSNEQFF
TRBD2 | TRBJ2-7 | - | TRBV2 | TGTGCCAGCGTAGCGGGAGAAGGAGCCTACGAGCAGTACTTC | CASVAGEGAYEQYF
- | TRBJ1-4 | few | TRBV19 | TGTGCCAGTAATCCGGGACTGGATGAAAAACTGTTTTTT | CASNPGLDEKLFF
TRBD2 | TRBJ2-5 | - | TRBV15 | TGTGCCACCAGCAGAGAGAGCGGGAGTCCCCGAGAGACCCAGTACTTC | CATSRESGSPRETQYF
TRBD2 | TRBJ2-1 | few | TRBV7-9 | TGTGCCAGCAGCCTCGGAGGAGCGGGAGCGATTGAGCAGTTCTTC | CASSLGGAGAIEQFF
- | TRBJ2-2 | - | TRBV21-1 | TGTGCCAGCAGCAAAGGGACAGGGGCTGATACCGGGGAGCTGTTTTTT | CASSKGTGADTGELFF
- | TRBJ2-7 | - | TRBV4-2 | TGTGCCAGCAGCCAAGATCGGACACCGTACGAGCAGTACTTC | CASSQDRTPYEQYF
- | TRBJ2-7 | - | TRBV5-1 | TGCGCCAGCAGCTTGGCGGCAGGGTGGTACGAGCAGTACTTC | CASSLAAGWYEQYF
- | TRBJ2-7 | - | TRBV25-1 | TGTGCCAGCAGTGATTCACAGGGCTGGCCAAGGTACGAGCAGTACTTC | CASSDSQGWPRYEQYF
TRBD2 | TRBJ2-7 | - | TRBV27 | TGTGCCAGCAGCCTCAGCGGGGCCTACGAGCAGTACTTC | CASSLSGAYEQYF